The present entry profiles one T cell receptor (beta chain) with its context. Germline V lookup: CDR1 SGHRS, CDR2 YFSETQ. V was shortened by 2 bases and J by 6 bases, with 11 bases between the two germline ends. CDR3 length equals 13 residues. The data stem from a study of T cell clones after liver transplantation. Study information: TCRbeta sequencing after a pre-transplant mixed lymphocyte reaction identified graft-donor-reactive clones, later tracked in post-transplant blood.

Measured with immunoSEQ multiplex PCR; TCRdb has only the in-frame clones, and not every one. The repertoire holds about 75,000 clones, with 84% as singletons. Here the sequenced sample was CD4+ T cells from blood, taken 48 months after liver transplant. The sequence derives from a human patient who received a liver transplant. Some of the T cells might come from the graft donor. The V gene is TRBV5-1, the J gene TRBJ1-1; D gene ambiguous. DNA of the CDR3: TGCGCCAGCAGCTTAAACCAGGCGGCTGAAGCTTTCTTT. Amino acid sequence: CASSLNQAAEAFF.